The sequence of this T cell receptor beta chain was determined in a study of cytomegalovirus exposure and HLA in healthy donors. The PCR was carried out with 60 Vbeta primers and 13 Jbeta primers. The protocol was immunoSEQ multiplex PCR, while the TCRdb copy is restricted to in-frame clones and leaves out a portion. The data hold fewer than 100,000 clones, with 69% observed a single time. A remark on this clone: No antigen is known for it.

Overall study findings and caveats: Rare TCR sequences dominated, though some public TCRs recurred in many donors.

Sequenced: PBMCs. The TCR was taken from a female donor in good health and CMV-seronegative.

The CDR3, as DNA: TGTGCCAGCAGCTTAGCAGGGGCGCGGGGAAACACCATATATTTT. It yields the protein CASSLAGARGNTIYF. V and J are TRBV7-8 and TRBJ1-3, with D perhaps TRBD1 (5 bases). The ends were cut back, 0 bases at V and 4 bases at J, with 10 bases in the middle. Germline loops: CDR1 SGHVS, CDR2 FQNEAQ. This CDR3 is built from 15 residues.